This T cell receptor beta chain was retrieved from a study of blood T cell repertoires in COVID-19. Whole-study context: Collection of acute and convalescent COVID-19 samples took place in the United States, Italy and Spain.

At least ten counts were recorded for this clone. The same CDR3 also results from other DNA sequences found in this sample. This CDR3 region has 13 residues. The V gene end was trimmed by 6 bases and the J gene end by 4 bases; junction bases not matched to a gene: 1. The protocol was immunoSEQ multiplex PCR, while the TCRdb copy is restricted to in-frame clones and leaves out a portion. The sample carries hundreds of thousands of clones, over 75% recorded once. This rearrangement joins TRBV12-3 or TRBV12-4 to TRBJ2-7, with 12 bases aligning to TRBD2. The receptor was derived from a man younger than 35 who had recovered from COVID-19. Sequenced input: PBMCs or T cells enriched from blood (not recorded which). CDR3 bases: TGTGCCAGCAGAACTAGCGGGGGGTACGAGCAGTACTTC. Its translation: CASRTSGGYEQYF.